Described below is a single T cell receptor (beta chain) sequence and its context. Its cognate antigen is unknown. This entry belongs to a study of a mutant IDH1 vaccine in newly diagnosed glioma. Study summary: Across weeks 1, 3, 5, 7, 11, 15, 19 and 23, patients received a vaccination each time, eight in all. Treated patients, approximately 62% male and roughly 40% female, averaged approximately 40 years of age. The study, taken as a whole, reports: Altogether, almost 95% of patients exhibited vaccine-induced immune responses.

As to time point: week 11, during vaccination. What each vaccine dose contained was 300 ug of mutant IDH1 20-mer peptide, accompanied by topical imiquimod. The protocol was immunoSEQ multiplex PCR, while the TCRdb copy is restricted to in-frame clones and leaves out a portion. The data hold about 60,000 clones, with roughly four fifths observed a single time. CDR3 length: 18 amino acids. Germline V lookup: CDR1 SNHLY, CDR2 FYNNEI. V was pared by 7 bases and J by 0 bases, with 22 bases between. The chain recombines TRBV2 with TRBJ2-1; D might be TRBD2 (6 bases). Sequencing used PBMCs, obtained from a glioma patient whose treatment included an IDH1 peptide vaccine. The TCR was taken from a man aged 30 to 45 with glioma. DNA of the CDR3: TGTGCCAGCAAGGTTCCTTTGGAGGGCCTCAGCTCCTACAATGAGCAGTTCTTC. Encoded protein: CASKVPLEGLSSYNEQFF.